The 19 T cell receptor beta chains below come from one sample, sequenced in a study of T cells in Graves' hyperthyroidism and ophthalmopathy. Regions amplified from RNA transcripts were the TCR beta CDR3 regions. TCR CDR3 regions were first amplified by RT-PCR with HTBI primers. TCRdb reprocessed the multiplex PCR reads with MiXCR, giving one entry per CDR3 protein. This sample has about 260,000 distinct CDR3 sequences, with approximately 20% found just once. Specimen: blood. The receptors derive from a man under 40 with Graves' ophthalmopathy.

This clonotype was detected ten times or more. This chain uses TRBV7-9 with TRBJ1-5; no firm D call. The CDR3 length is 12 residues. CDR1 and CDR2 (germline): SEHNR, FQNEAQ (reference sequence). Trimming took off 6 bases at V and 6 bases at J, with 9 bases between the two ends. The CDR3 protein is CASSDGGQPQHF. The CDR3 DNA reads TGTGCCAGCAGTGATGGCGGTCAGCCCCAGCATTTT. Full variable domain (remainder filled in from reference TRBV7-9 and TRBJ1-5): DTGVSQNPRHKITKRGQNVTFRCDPISEHNRLYWYRQTLGQGPEFLTYFQNEAQLEKSRLLSDRFSAERPKGSFSTLEIQRTEQGDSAMYLCASSDGGQPQHFGDGTRLSIL.

This clonotype has only a few counts. The chain links TRBV12-3 or TRBV12-4 to TRBJ2-7; 9 bases agree with TRBD2. J lost 4 bases, V lost 5 bases, and 6 bases had no gene match. CDR3 length: 14 amino acids. CDR3 in amino acids: CASSTSGYSYEQYF. CDR3 in DNA: TGTGCCAGCAGTACTAGCGGGTACTCGTACGAGCAGTACTTC.

This rearrangement joins TRBV7-9 to TRBJ2-7; 8 bases line up with TRBD2. The V gene's germline CDR1 is SEHNR and CDR2 FQNEAQ (reference sequence). This CDR3 is built from 15 residues. With 5 bases clipped from V and 2 bases from J, the junction kept 8 bases outside the gene matches. The CDR3 loop reads CASSHELAAAYEQYF. CDR3 nucleotides: TGTGCCAGCAGCCATGAACTAGCGGCTGCCTACGAGCAGTACTTC.

Ten or more counts support this clonotype. This sequence joins TRBV3-1 and TRBJ2-5, with D possibly TRBD2 on 5 matching bases. Germline values: CDR1 LGHDT, CDR2 YNNKEL (reference sequence). CDR3 length: 15 amino acids. The V gene lost 4 bases and the J gene lost 2 bases, with 14 bases spanning the gap. CDR3 DNA sequence: TGTGCCAGCAGCCTCGCTCTTCGGGGACAAGAGACCCAGTACTTC. Its translation: CASSLALRGQETQYF.

The V gene is TRBV7-6, the J gene TRBJ1-1; TRBD1 matches at 7 bases. The CDR3 is 14 amino acids. J lost 0 bases, V lost 10 bases, and 8 bases had no gene match. In germline, CDR1 is SGHVS, CDR2 FNYEAQ. CDR3 DNA: TGTGCCACCACCCAGGGGGGGATGAACACTGAAGCTTTCTTT. The encoded protein is CATTQGGMNTEAFF.

On this clonotype itself: An end of the junction differs from the germline gene, which may be a read error. This chain uses TRBV29-1 with TRBJ2-2, with D tentatively TRBD2 (6 bases). The CDR3 loop spans 16 amino acids. The germline V gene encodes CDR1 SQVTM and CDR2 ANQGSEA. CDR3 bases: TGCAGCGTTGAAAAAGGGGACTCCCTGAACACCGGGAAGCTGTTTTTT. Its translation is CSVEKGDSLNTGKLFF.

This clonotype was seen more than once but under ten times. This chain links TRBV20-1 with TRBJ2-2; D call uncertain. Trimming removed 1 base from V and 3 bases from J, with 6 bases in between. CDR3 length equals 13 residues. Germline assignment: CDR1 DFQATT and CDR2 SNEGSKA (reference sequence). The CDR3 loop reads CSARVEHTGELFF. The CDR3 region has the DNA TGCAGTGCTAGAGTGGAACACACCGGGGAGCTGTTTTTT.

The chain joins TRBV5-1 to TRBJ2-7; TRBD2 matches at 9 bases. J lost 3 bases, V lost 2 bases, and 12 bases had no gene match. Germline V gene data show CDR1 as SGHRS and CDR2 as YFSETQ. The CDR3 consists of 17 residues. As DNA, the CDR3 is TGCGCCAGCAGCTTAGGTGGGAGCGGGACTAGCTTCTACGAGCAGTACTTC. It specifies CASSLGGSGTSFYEQYF.

Turning to this clonotype: Here the CDR3 omits its conserved ending phenylalanine or tryptophan, so a read error is the likely source. V usage is TRBV20-1 and J usage is TRBJ2-5; D may be TRBD1 (5 bases). CDR3 length equals 15 residues. Germline CDR1 reads DFQATT; CDR2 reads SNEGSKA (reference sequence). V lost 0 bases and J lost 1, with 12 bases in between. CDR3 in DNA: TGCAGTGCTAGAGATCCGACCGACAGCCAAGAGACCCAGTACCTC. Protein product: CSARDPTDSQETQYL.

The genes are TRBV4-1 and TRBJ1-1; TRBD1 aligns across 8 bases. Germline values: CDR1 MGHRA, CDR2 YSYEKL. CDR3 length: 17 amino acids. V lost 1 base to trimming and J lost 1 base; unmatched junction nucleotides: 8. The CDR3, as DNA: TGCGCCAGCAGCCAAGGGGTCGACAGGGGATCGAACACTGAAGCTTTCTTT. Translated, it gives CASSQGVDRGSNTEAFF.

Concerning this clonotype itself: A junction end diverges from the germline sequence, so it may reflect a read error. V gene TRBV5-1 combines with J gene TRBJ2-1; D gene ambiguous. This CDR3 spans 15 amino acids. CDR1 is SGHRS and CDR2 is YFSETQ in the germline V gene. CDR3 sequence reads: CASSLRSAVYNEQFF. The DNA for the CDR3 is TGTGCCAGCAGCTTACGATCGGCGGTCTACAATGAGCAGTTCTTC.

This clonotype showed up just a few times. The chain employs TRBV13 and TRBJ1-1; a weak D match, TRBD1 (5 bases). The V end lost 4 bases, the J end lost 0 bases, and 9 bases lay between the germline ends. The germline CDR1 and CDR2 sequences are PRHDT and FYEKMQ (reference sequence). This CDR3 spans 14 amino acids. As DNA, the CDR3 is TGTGCCAGCAGCTGGGGGTTAATGAACACTGAAGCTTTCTTT. Translated: CASSWGLMNTEAFF.

Points on this clonotype: One end of the junction is discordant with germline, which a read error may explain. The V call is TRBV5-1, the J call TRBJ2-7; 10 positions agree with TRBD1. The germline CDR1 and CDR2 sequences are SGHRS and YFSETQ. This CDR3 region has 16 residues. The CDR3 nucleotides are TGCGCCAGCAGCTTGAAAGGGACAGGGGCCTTCGAAGAGCGGTACTTC. Protein sequence: CASSLKGTGAFEERYF.

This clonotype was detected many times. The rearrangement uses TRBV7-2 and TRBJ2-7, with TRBD2 matching over 13 bases. Germline V gene lookup returns CDR1 SGHTA and CDR2 FQGNSA. Losses at the gene ends were 4 bases for V and 2 bases for J; bases not matched to a gene: 2. The CDR3 is made up of 15 amino acids. In DNA form, the CDR3 reads TGTGCCAGCAGCTCCGGGACTAGCGGGGCCTACGAGCAGTACTTC. Its translation is CASSSGTSGAYEQYF. The complete variable domain, with remaining parts taken from reference TRBV7-2 and TRBJ2-7, reads GAGVSQSPSNKVTEKGKDVELRCDPISGHTALYWYRQSLGQGLEFLIYFQGNSAPDKSGLPSDRFSAERTGGSVSTLTIQRTQQEDSAVYLCASSSGTSGAYEQYFGPGTRLTVT.

This clonotype was seen a handful of times. The rearrangement uses TRBV5-1 and TRBJ2-1; tentatively, D is TRBD2 (5 bases). CDR1 is SGHRS, CDR2 YFSETQ, per germline. This CDR3 contains 13 residues. Trimming pared 2 bases from V and 9 bases from J, leaving 12 bases between. CDR3 sequence (DNA): TGCGCCAGCAGCTTACGGGAACGGCTTGAGCAGTTCTTC. Its protein is CASSLRERLEQFF.

This clonotype was seen only a few times. The chain employs TRBV12-3 or TRBV12-4 and TRBJ1-5; D is unresolved. The CDR3 is made up of 15 amino acids. With 6 bases removed from V and 4 bases from J, the gap between germline ends came to 16 bases. CDR3 sequence reads: CASRPSGVRNQPQHF. CDR3 in DNA: TGTGCCAGCAGGCCCTCCGGGGTGAGGAATCAGCCCCAGCATTTT.

V gene TRBV24-1 combines with J gene TRBJ1-1, with TRBD1 as a possible D gene (5 bases). The CDR3 has 15 amino acids. Germline CDR1 is KGHDR and CDR2 is SFDVKD. The germline V and J ends were trimmed by 4 bases and 1 base, with 12 bases remaining between them. The CDR3 DNA reads as TGTGCCACCAGTGACCGGGACGGCGGGAACACTGAAGCTTTCTTT. The encoded protein is CATSDRDGGNTEAFF.

There are many counts of this clonotype. V gene TRBV7-9 combines with J gene TRBJ1-1, with D possibly TRBD1 on 5 matching bases. Germline V gene sequence: CDR1 SEHNR, CDR2 FQNEAQ (reference sequence). V lost 2 bases and J 0 bases, leaving 16 bases between the germline ends. CDR3 length equals 17 residues. CDR3 protein: CASSLRGGASLNTEAFF. The DNA of the CDR3 is TGTGCCAGCAGCTTACGGGGAGGGGCATCACTGAACACTGAAGCTTTCTTT.

Concerning this clonotype: Sequence at one end of the junction differs from germline and may be a read error. The chain is built from TRBV12-3 or TRBV12-4 and TRBJ1-4; D is ambiguous. There are 14 residues in the CDR3. The DNA of the CDR3 is TGTGCCAGCAGTGACGGAGAGGCTAATGAAAAACTGGTTTTT. It codes for CASSDGEANEKLVF.